This entry features one T cell receptor (beta chain) sequence. This sample is drawn from a study of blood T cell repertoires in COVID-19. Clones were sequenced by immunoSEQ multiplex PCR, and TCRdb holds only the in-frame ones, with some missing. The data show about 130,000 clones, 81% seen once. Material: peripheral blood. The TCR sequence derives from a man in his thirties or forties with COVID-19, enrolled during active disease.

The CDR3 is CASSESGLAGSNEQFF. CDR3 sequence (DNA): TGCGCCAGCAGTGAGTCGGGACTAGCGGGAAGCAATGAGCAGTTCTTC. The chain joins TRBV10-1 to TRBJ2-1, with 13 nucleotides matching TRBD2. J lost 6 bases, V lost 0 bases, and 2 bases had no gene match. The V gene's germline CDR1 is WNHNN and CDR2 SYGVQD (reference sequence). This CDR3 has 16 amino acids.